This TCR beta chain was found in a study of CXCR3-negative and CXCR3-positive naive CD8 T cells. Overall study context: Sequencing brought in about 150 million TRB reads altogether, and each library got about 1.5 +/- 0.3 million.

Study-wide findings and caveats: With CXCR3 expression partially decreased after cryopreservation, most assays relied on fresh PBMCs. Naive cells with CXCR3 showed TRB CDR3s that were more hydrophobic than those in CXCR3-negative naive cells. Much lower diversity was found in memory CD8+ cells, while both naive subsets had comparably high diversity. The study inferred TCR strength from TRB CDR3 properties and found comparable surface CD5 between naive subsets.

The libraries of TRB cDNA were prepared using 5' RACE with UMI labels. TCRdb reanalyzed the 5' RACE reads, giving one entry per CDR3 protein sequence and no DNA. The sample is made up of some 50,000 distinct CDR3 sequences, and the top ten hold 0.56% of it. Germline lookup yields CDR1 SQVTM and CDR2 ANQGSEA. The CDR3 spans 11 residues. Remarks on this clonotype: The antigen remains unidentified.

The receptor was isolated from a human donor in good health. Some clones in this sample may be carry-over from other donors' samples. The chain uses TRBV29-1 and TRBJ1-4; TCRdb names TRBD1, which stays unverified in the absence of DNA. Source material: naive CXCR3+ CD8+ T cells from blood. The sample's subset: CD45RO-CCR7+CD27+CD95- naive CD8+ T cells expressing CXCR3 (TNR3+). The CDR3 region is CSVGGGEKLFF.